These T cell receptor beta chains were read from a single sample in a study of T-cell memory formation after mild COVID-19. TCRdb called the 5' RACE reads again in MiXCR, with one record for every CDR3 protein. Of about 210,000 distinct CDR3 sequences in the sample, roughly a tenth were seen once. Sequenced material: PBMCs or a T cell subset sorted from them (not recorded which). The receptors were sampled from a man between 18 and 29 years old who had mild COVID-19 (a few samples of this study predate the infection). Cell type and time point are not known. Both conserved end residues are part of each CDR3. The D gene is left open where the match is weak. Some rows have no size entry. The others give once, few or many, or a class for an expanded clone.

J,D,size,V,DNA,CDR3
TRBJ1-4,TRBD1,.,TRBV7-2,TGTGCCAGCAGGAAAGGACAGGGGCCGGGAAAACTGTTTTTT,CASRKGQGPGKLFF
TRBJ1-1,.,.,TRBV5-1,TGCGCCAGCAGCACCCTTGGGGGAACCACTGAAGCTTTCTTT,CASSTLGGTTEAFF
TRBJ2-1,TRBD2,few,TRBV5-1,TGCGCCAGCAGCTTGGGGGGACTAGCGGGCTACAATGAGCAGTTCTTC,CASSLGGLAGYNEQFF
TRBJ2-1,.,.,TRBV18,TGTGCCAGCTCACGAGGGGCCAGCCGGAATGAGCAGTTCTTC,CASSRGASRNEQFF
TRBJ2-7,.,few,TRBV20-1,TGCAGTGCAGACCCCCCGGGACGTAGCTCCTACGAGCAGTACTTC,CSADPPGRSSYEQYF
TRBJ2-5,.,few,TRBV5-1,TGCGCCAGCAGCGCCCTTGGACAGCCCCAAGAGACCCAGTACTTC,CASSALGQPQETQYF
TRBJ1-3,.,few,TRBV7-2,TGTGCCAGCAGCTTATTAGTCCGTCTCTCTGGAAACACCATATATTTT,CASSLLVRLSGNTIYF
TRBJ1-5,TRBD1,.,TRBV20-1,TGCAGTGTCAGTGCGGGGGGACAGGGTGGCCAGCCCCAGCATTTT,CSVSAGGQGGQPQHF
TRBJ1-6,.,few,TRBV18,TGTGCCAGCTCACCACCTATCTGGGCAGGGAATTCACCCCTCCACTTT,CASSPPIWAGNSPLHF
TRBJ2-7,TRBD1,.,TRBV6-2/TRBV6-3,TGTGCCAGCAGAGCCGGGACAGGGTACTACGAGCAGTACTTC,CASRAGTGYYEQYF
TRBJ2-1,.,few,TRBV28,TGTGCCAGCAGTCGGAGGGAGCTATACAATGAGCAGTTCTTC,CASSRRELYNEQFF
TRBJ1-1,.,many,TRBV7-2,TGTGCCAGCAGCTTACGACTTTTGGGCGCTGAAGCTTTCTTT,CASSLRLLGAEAFF
TRBJ2-3,.,many,TRBV7-2,TGTGCCAGCAGCTTCGCAGGACTTTTTACAGATACGCAGTATTTT,CASSFAGLFTDTQYF
TRBJ2-7,.,.,TRBV6-6,TGTGCCAGCTGCTGCCCGGGAGCTAGCTCCTACGAGCAGTACTTC,CASCCPGASSYEQYF
TRBJ1-1,.,many,TRBV12-3/TRBV12-4,TGTGCCAGCAGTTTTGACAGGAACACTGAAGCTTTCTTT,CASSFDRNTEAFF
TRBJ2-2,TRBD1,.,TRBV11-3,TGTGCCAGCAGCTTACAGGGGGACACCGGGGAGCTGTTTTTT,CASSLQGDTGELFF
TRBJ1-4,TRBD1,few,TRBV6-1,TGTGCCAGCAGTGAAGCGCTTCCGACAGGGGGCACTAATGAAAAACTGTTTTTT,CASSEALPTGGTNEKLFF
TRBJ2-3,.,many,TRBV12-3/TRBV12-4,TGTGCCAGCAGTTTGGACAGCACAGATACGCAGTATTTT,CASSLDSTDTQYF
TRBJ1-2,.,few,TRBV28,TGTGCCAGCAGTTTATGGTCCGGGGATGGCTACACCTTC,CASSLWSGDGYTF
TRBJ2-1,.,.,TRBV7-2,TGTGCCAGCAGCCAACTAGGGTATGAGCAGTTCTTC,CASSQLGYEQFF
TRBJ2-3,.,.,TRBV12-3/TRBV12-4,TGTGCCAGCAACCCGGGGTGGGCGGGCACAGATACGCAGTATTTT,CASNPGWAGTDTQYF
TRBJ2-5,TRBD2,many,TRBV7-7,TGTGCCAGCAGCTTAAGCGGGGTAGAGACCCAGTACTTC,CASSLSGVETQYF
TRBJ2-5,.,many,TRBV5-1,TGCGCCAGCAGCTCCACCGGGCCCTTCCTGGGGGAGACCCAGTACTTC,CASSSTGPFLGETQYF
TRBJ1-2,.,many,TRBV3-1,TGTGCCAGCAGCCAGGGCGTGGGCTATGGCTACACCTTC,CASSQGVGYGYTF
TRBJ2-5,TRBD2,many,TRBV5-1,TGCGCCAGCAGCGATGCTAGCGGGGCAGTGGAGACCCAGTACTTC,CASSDASGAVETQYF